This note documents a single T cell receptor (beta chain) sequence. The data were obtained in a study of blood T cell repertoires in COVID-19. The wider study: Acute and convalescent COVID-19 specimens originated in the United States, Italy and Spain. PBMCs, B-cell-depleted T cells, or T cells provided the cDNA or gDNA that made up the material.

CDR1 and CDR2 from the germline V gene are ENHRY and SYGVKD. Deletions cut 5 bases from V and 2 bases from J, with 10 bases between. The CDR3 consists of 15 residues. Data came from immunoSEQ multiplex PCR; TCRdb stores just in-frame clones and leaves some out. The repertoire includes 200,000 to 250,000 clones, about 87% of them detected once, and 2% to 3% sits in the top ten. The gene calls are TRBV10-3 and TRBJ2-6; tentatively, D is TRBD2 (5 bases). The sequence was obtained from a man younger than 45 with COVID-19, enrolled during active disease. The sample was peripheral blood. The CDR3 loop is CAISRGSTGANVLTF. The CDR3 DNA sequence: TGTGCCATCAGTAGAGGGTCTACTGGGGCCAACGTCCTGACTTTC.